A single sample is the source of the 25 T cell receptor beta chains below, sequenced in a study of response to subunit inactivated influenza vaccine. TCRdb redid the calling of the RT-PCR reads with MiXCR, one entry per CDR3 protein. The table includes about 650,000 distinct CDR3 sequences, approximately 15% detected once. This specimen was PBMCs from blood, taken approximately 13 days after vaccination. The receptors originated from a man between 45 and 60 years old who received an inactivated influenza vaccine.

The gene calls are TRBV29-1 and TRBJ2-7; D is ambiguous. Germline CDR1 and CDR2: SQVTM and ANQGSEA. V gave up 6 bases and J gave up 2 bases, with 14 bases separating them. This CDR3 is 13 amino acids long. The CDR3 nucleotides are TGCAGCGTCGAGGTTACGGAAACCTACGAGCAGTACTTC. It translates to CSVEVTETYEQYF.

This chain links TRBV6-2 or TRBV6-3 with TRBJ1-1; D perhaps matches TRBD1 (5 bases). V lost 4 bases to trimming and J lost 4 bases, with 13 bases between them. Germline assignment: CDR1 MNHEY and CDR2 SVGEGT. This CDR3 contains 14 residues. CDR3 sequence: CASSFGHSSTEAFF. As DNA, the CDR3 is TGTGCCAGCAGTTTCGGACATTCGAGCACTGAAGCTTTCTTT.

This clonotype has just a few counts. CDR3 coding DNA: TGTGCCAGCAGCTTAGCGGCCGGGACAGTAAGGATACGCGGGGAGCTGTTTTTT. Amino acid sequence: CASSLAAGTVRIRGELFF. This chain joins TRBV7-2 and TRBJ2-2; 7 nucleotides line up with TRBD1. Trimming at V came to 0 bases and at J to 7 bases, leaving 14 bases not matched to a gene. Germline loops: CDR1 SGHTA, CDR2 FQGNSA. This CDR3 has 18 amino acids. The whole variable domain, filled in from reference TRBV7-2 and TRBJ2-2, reads GAGVSQSPSNKVTEKGKDVELRCDPISGHTALYWYRQSLGQGLEFLIYFQGNSAPDKSGLPSDRFSAERTGGSVSTLTIQRTQQEDSAVYLCASSLAAGTVRIRGELFFGEGSRLTVL.

This clonotype was found a few times. The genes are TRBV10-3 and TRBJ2-7; D may be TRBD1 (6 bases). The CDR3 extends over 14 amino acids. Germline V gives CDR1 ENHRY, CDR2 SYGVKD. V gave up 7 bases and J gave up 0 bases, with 13 bases separating them. CDR3 region: CAINSDSRSYEQYF. The DNA for the CDR3 is TGTGCCATCAACTCGGACAGTCGCTCCTACGAGCAGTACTTC.

This clonotype appeared many times. This chain uses TRBV28 with TRBJ1-5; TRBD1 matches 9 bases. Trimming cost V 5 bases and J 5 bases; bases outside gene matches: 10. This CDR3 spans 16 amino acids. Germline loops: CDR1 MDHEN, CDR2 SYDVKM. The CDR3 here is CASSPRGTGYHQPQHF. CDR3 nucleotides: TGTGCCAGCAGTCCCCGTGGGACAGGGTACCATCAGCCCCAGCATTTT.

The chain employs TRBV7-2 and TRBJ2-7; D is unclear. Germline-derived CDR1 and CDR2 are SGHTA and FQGNSA. CDR3 length equals 15 residues. V lost 5 bases and J 6 bases, leaving 20 bases between the germline ends. The CDR3 DNA reads as TGTGCCAGCAGCCCATCCGGCGTAAAATGGGCCGAGCAGTACTTC. This encodes CASSPSGVKWAEQYF. The full variable domain, completed using reference TRBV7-2 and TRBJ2-7, is GAGVSQSPSNKVTEKGKDVELRCDPISGHTALYWYRQSLGQGLEFLIYFQGNSAPDKSGLPSDRFSAERTGGSVSTLTIQRTQQEDSAVYLCASSPSGVKWAEQYFGPGTRLTVT.

This sequence joins TRBV5-1 and TRBJ2-3, with D perhaps TRBD1 (5 bases). The CDR3 is made up of 13 amino acids. The germline gives CDR1 SGHRS, CDR2 YFSETQ. The V and J ends lost 7 bases and 6 bases respectively, with 15 bases between them. CDR3 nucleotides: TGCGCCAGCGGCGCAGGGTCTGGGGATACGCAGTATTTT. As protein: CASGAGSGDTQYF. Filled out from reference TRBV5-1 and TRBJ2-3, the complete variable domain reads KAGVTQTPRYLIKTRGQQVTLSCSPISGHRSVSWYQQTPGQGLQFLFEYFSETQRNKGNFPGRFSGRQFSNSRSEMNVSTLELGDSALYLCASGAGSGDTQYFGPGTRLTVL.

The rearrangement joins TRBV11-2 to TRBJ2-7; TRBD1 agrees at 8 bases. With V trimmed by 2 bases and J by 7 bases, 4 bases remained unmatched. CDR1 and CDR2 from the germline V gene are SGHAT and FQNNGV. The CDR3 has 13 amino acids. The CDR3 is CASSLSTGGEQYF. The CDR3 DNA sequence: TGTGCCAGCAGCTTATCAACAGGGGGGGAGCAGTACTTC. Based on the CDR3 plus reference TRBV11-2 and TRBJ2-7, the full variable domain is EAGVAQSPRYKIIEKRQSVAFWCNPISGHATLYWYQQILGQGPKLLIQFQNNGVVDDSQLPKDRFSAERLKGVDSTLKIQPAKLEDSAVYLCASSLSTGGEQYFGPGTRLTVT.

V usage is TRBV29-1 and J usage is TRBJ1-3, with a possible D match to TRBD1 (6 bases). Germline V gene data show CDR1 as SQVTM and CDR2 as ANQGSEA. The CDR3 has 16 residues. V was trimmed by 4 bases and J by 3 bases, leaving 19 bases between them. The CDR3 loop is CSVATLRTAFGNTIYF. Written as DNA, the CDR3 is TGCAGCGTTGCCACCTTGAGGACAGCTTTTGGAAACACCATATATTTT.

The sample holds many counts of this clonotype. The rearrangement uses TRBV5-1 and TRBJ2-1; tentatively, D is TRBD1 (6 bases). In germline, CDR1 is SGHRS, CDR2 YFSETQ. The CDR3 loop spans 15 amino acids. The germline V and J ends were trimmed by 2 bases and 4 bases, with 13 bases remaining between them. The CDR3 is CASSLRQAHYNEQFF. CDR3 DNA: TGCGCCAGCAGCTTACGACAGGCCCATTACAATGAGCAGTTCTTC.

V usage is TRBV28 and J usage is TRBJ2-1; D remains unclear. Per the germline V gene, CDR1 is MDHEN and CDR2 is SYDVKM. This CDR3 region has 10 residues. The V end lost 10 bases, the J end lost 5 bases, and 6 bases lay between the germline ends. CDR3 DNA: TGTGCCATTGGCGACAATGAGCAGTTCTTC. This sequence encodes CAIGDNEQFF.

V is TRBV7-2 and J is TRBJ2-1, with 11 bases identical to TRBD2. CDR1 SGHTA and CDR2 FQGNSA come from the germline V gene. The length of the CDR3 is 16 residues. The J segment lost 6 bases and the V segment lost 6 bases, leaving 10 bases of the junction unmatched. The CDR3 region has the DNA TGTGCCAGCAGACAGACCGGGACTAGCGGACTCAATGAGCAGTTCTTC. Translation gives CASRQTGTSGLNEQFF. Using reference TRBV7-2 and TRBJ2-1 for the parts outside the CDR3, the full variable domain is GAGVSQSPSNKVTEKGKDVELRCDPISGHTALYWYRQSLGQGLEFLIYFQGNSAPDKSGLPSDRFSAERTGGSVSTLTIQRTQQEDSAVYLCASRQTGTSGLNEQFFGPGTRLTVL.

This clonotype was picked up a small number of times. The chain links TRBV7-8 to TRBJ1-4; tentative D call: TRBD1 (5 bases). V lost 1 base and J lost 8, with 14 bases in between. Germline CDR1 and CDR2: SGHVS and FQNEAQ. The CDR3 is 15 amino acids. DNA for the CDR3: TGTGCCAGCAGCTTAGGACCCGGGACGAGGGAAAAACTGTTTTTT. This sequence encodes CASSLGPGTREKLFF.

This clonotype was recorded many times. The J gene is TRBJ2-3, the V gene TRBV4-2; D possibly corresponds to TRBD1 (6 bases). CDR3 size: 16 residues. V was pared by 0 bases and J by 6 bases, with 16 bases between. CDR1 LGHNA and CDR2 YNFKEQ come from the germline V gene. The CDR3 DNA follows: TGTGCCAGCAGCCAAGAGTCCTGGGGGCAAAGCGATACGCAGTATTTT. This sequence encodes CASSQESWGQSDTQYF.

This clonotype was detected a few times. The chain has TRBV7-2 and TRBJ1-2; weak D call: TRBD1 (5 bases). V lost 5 bases and J 8 bases, leaving 12 bases between the germline ends. In germline, CDR1 is SGHTA, CDR2 FQGNSA. The CDR3 is made up of 12 amino acids. The CDR3 DNA reads TGTGCCAGCAGCCCGGGGCCCCCGGGCTACACCTTC. As protein: CASSPGPPGYTF.

This clonotype has more than one count but fewer than ten. The chain has TRBV12-3 or TRBV12-4 and TRBJ2-1; a weak D match, TRBD2 (6 bases). V lost 3 bases and J 7 bases, leaving 16 bases between the germline ends. The CDR3 runs to 15 residues. CDR3 sequence reads: CASSFLGRGINEQFF. The CDR3 DNA is TGTGCCAGCAGTTTCCTGGGACGGGGGATAAATGAGCAGTTCTTC.

In its sample, this clonotype was seen a few times. The rearrangement uses TRBV5-1 and TRBJ2-3; TRBD1 is a possible D gene (6 bases). Germline lookup yields CDR1 SGHRS and CDR2 YFSETQ. CDR3 length: 16 amino acids. The V end lost 0 bases, the J end lost 2 bases, and 13 bases lay between the germline ends. CDR3 nucleotides: TGCGCCAGCAGCTTGGACAGGGTCTTACCCACAGATACGCAGTATTTT. Translating it yields CASSLDRVLPTDTQYF. Full variable domain (missing parts from reference TRBV5-1 and TRBJ2-3): KAGVTQTPRYLIKTRGQQVTLSCSPISGHRSVSWYQQTPGQGLQFLFEYFSETQRNKGNFPGRFSGRQFSNSRSEMNVSTLELGDSALYLCASSLDRVLPTDTQYFGPGTRLTVL.

The chain is built from TRBV20-1 and TRBJ2-1; TRBD1 or TRBD2 may be the D gene (7 bases each). This CDR3 has 14 amino acids. CDR1 and CDR2 from the germline V gene are DFQATT and SNEGSKA (reference sequence). V was trimmed by 7 bases and J by 7 bases, leaving 20 bases between them. In DNA, the CDR3 is TGCAGTGGTTTGGGAGGGACAGTTTCAAATGAGCAGTTCTTC. Translation gives CSGLGGTVSNEQFF.

V gene TRBV5-5 combines with J gene TRBJ1-1; the D is unclear. Germline V CDR1 and CDR2: SGHKS, YYEKEE (reference sequence). This CDR3 spans 12 amino acids. Trimming took 2 bases from V and 6 from J, leaving 8 bases between them. The CDR3 sequence is CASSFREAEAFF. The CDR3, as DNA: TGTGCCAGCAGCTTTCGGGAGGCTGAAGCTTTCTTT.

J is TRBJ2-6 and V is TRBV12-3 or TRBV12-4; no firm D call. Trimming removed 6 bases from V and 1 base from J, with 4 bases in between. CDR3 length equals 13 residues. The CDR3 nucleotides are TGTGCCAGCAGATATTCTGGGGCCAACGTCCTGACTTTC. It specifies CASRYSGANVLTF.

This clonotype has at least ten counts. This chain connects TRBV7-8 to TRBJ1-2, with D hard to call. Germline V gene data show CDR1 as SGHVS and CDR2 as FQNEAQ. The CDR3 spans 13 residues. V was trimmed by 5 bases and J by 5 bases, leaving 12 bases between them. The CDR3 nucleotides are TGTGCCAGCAGCCCCGACATAGGTTATGGCTACACCTTC. This sequence encodes CASSPDIGYGYTF.

This clonotype turned up a few times. The chain recombines TRBV7-2 with TRBJ2-6; D is uncertain. Germline V lookup: CDR1 SGHTA, CDR2 FQGNSA. This CDR3 comprises 15 residues. Trimming removed 3 bases from V and 0 bases from J, with 6 bases in between. The CDR3 nucleotides read TGTGCCAGCAGCTTTGGTAACTCTGGGGCCAACGTCCTGACTTTC. It is translated as CASSFGNSGANVLTF.

This clonotype was seen more than once but under ten times. This rearrangement joins TRBV20-1 to TRBJ2-5; a possible D gene is TRBD2 (6 bases). The V and J ends lost 3 bases and 4 bases respectively, with 12 bases between them. Germline CDR1 DFQATT, CDR2 SNEGSKA (reference sequence). The CDR3 covers 13 residues. The CDR3 region has the DNA TGCAGTGCTAGGAGGCCAGCGGGAGAGACCCAGTACTTC. Translated: CSARRPAGETQYF.

This clonotype was counted between two and nine times. Written as DNA, the CDR3 is TGTGCCAGCAGTTGGGGCCCCTTGGTGACGAAGAAGGAGACCCAGTACTTC. It specifies CASSWGPLVTKKETQYF. The chain links TRBV6-5 to TRBJ2-5, with a tentative D call TRBD1 (5 bases). The CDR3 contains 17 residues. The germline CDR1 and CDR2 sequences are MNHEY and SVGAGI. Trimming shortened V by 4 bases and J by 5 bases, and 23 bases separated the two germline ends.

This clonotype was seen many times. As DNA, the CDR3 is TGTGCCACCAGCAGAGATATCGGGGCTTTTAATGAAAAACTGTTTTTT. It yields the protein CATSRDIGAFNEKLFF. This chain uses TRBV15 with TRBJ1-4; perhaps TRBD1 as D (5 bases). The CDR3 sequence is 16 residues long. Trimming took off 0 bases at V and 4 bases at J, with 12 bases between the two ends. Germline V lookup: CDR1 LNHNV, CDR2 YYDKDF (reference sequence).